The text below deals with one T cell receptor (beta chain). This clone's antigen is unknown. Base qualities are missing; no much larger clone stands one base away. This sample is part of a study of shared clonotypes between healthy human individuals (TCRdb year 2020). For context, the study as a whole: The cohort comprised a couple of women and a few men aged 18 to 49 years. For each donor, three plates each were used for CD4 naive and CD4 memory, two plates were used for CD8 naive, and one plate was used for CD8 memory. Blood TCR repertoires of a handful of healthy adults were deeply sequenced to estimate repertoire size and the extent of clonotype sharing between individuals. Libraries were prepared and TCR repertoires were sequenced by different laboratories using diverse techniques, in order to increase sequencing depth and limit assay-specific biases. Between about 0.9 and 9 billion PBMCs per donor were obtained by leukapheresis.

TCR CDR3 regions were amplified from genomic DNA by multiplex PCR using the deep immunoSEQ assay. Genomic DNA extracted from each cell subset was distributed evenly over all wells of several immunoSEQ 96-well plates, and each plate served as one replicate. For sorted subsets, about 200 ng genomic DNA, equal to tens of thousands of T cell genomes, was loaded into each replicate PCR. Purified libraries were measured with a Qubit 3.0 fluorometer, size-checked on a Bioanalyzer 2100, and measured again with the KAPA Library Quantification kit. Each immunoSEQ 96-well plate was sequenced on its own single-read 150-cycle Illumina NextSeq 550 flow cell. Regarding the original processing steps: Because only junctional sequences without quality scores were contained in the immunoSEQ output, filtering matching that applied to full-length reads could not be performed. Sequences were annotated with PyIR, a Python wrapper for IgBLAST v1.9, using IMGT germline references to assign V/J genes and CDR3. Any read was removed if the V/J assignment was weak (E-value above 1e-6), the CDR3 was missing, or the read contained stop codons, out-of-frame junctions, or ambiguous translated residues. V3J clonotypes were defined as sequences sharing the same inferred V gene, J gene, and CDR3 amino acid sequence. Percentage overlap between repertoires was calculated by dividing the number of shared unique clonotypes by the size of the smaller repertoire. Repertoire richness was assessed with RTK rarefaction, the Chao1 estimator, and Recon v2.1 estimates of unobserved clonotypes. OLGA was used to compute generation probabilities for all TCRbeta clonotypes that the gDNA method yielded from a handful of donors. The immuneACCESS repertoire file appears here via TCRdb, limited to in-frame rearrangements. These files lack a portion of the clones; in checked studies, under half of the deficit traces to unresolved V genes, and the cause of the others is not known. The DNA gave D and trimming, while V, J and clone size come from that table. In all, the sample holds millions of clones, and approximately 94% of those were seen once. The ten biggest clones cover 1.5% to 2% of the sample.

Overall results and qualifications from the work: Estimated clonotype richness was generally larger for naive than for memory subsets. The genetic and exposure-history diversity represented was limited by the small number of donors. Even with the large sequencing depth, rarefaction of the sorted-subset datasets indicated that sequencing was incomplete. About 5% of naive CD4, 3.5% of naive CD8, roughly 2.4% of memory CD4, and 0.4% of memory CD8 clonotypes were shared across a few donors. Pairwise subsampling indicated that sequencing depth was expected to affect the degree of clonotype sharing among donors. Compared with non-shared clonotypes, the clonotypes found in all four sorted-subset donors had higher generation probabilities. Sampling was limited to blood, and TCR repertoires in tissue likely differ from TCR repertoires in blood.

For the CD8 naive samples, CD45RO-negative cells were positively selected for CCR7, yielding a CD45RA+CCR7+ population from which TemRA cells were excluded. The donors were healthy, HIV-negative adults who had no recently reported acute infections or vaccinations. Every donor was a Caucasian adult living in Nashville, Tennessee, USA. Blood was obtained by leukapheresis, after which PBMCs were separated by Ficoll-Histopaque density gradient centrifugation and cryopreserved in liquid nitrogen vapor phase. Analytical flow cytometry was used to check the purity and quantity of each magnetically sorted T cell population. Genomic DNA was isolated from each sorted fraction and quantified by UV absorbance on a Nanodrop 2000c. V was cut back by 2 bases and J by 3 bases, leaving a gap of 9 bases between them. Including cysteine and phenylalanine, the CDR3 has 13 amino acids. Of all the DNA, just the CDR3 is kept, 39 bases in frame from base 1. Per the germline V gene, SGHTS is the CDR1 and YDEGEE is the CDR2.

Sequencing used naive CD8+ T cells from PBMCs. The cell subset or site label here, explained by the study, means: CD45RA+CCR7+. The V and J genes are TRBV5-8 and TRBJ2-7; a confident D gene designation cannot be given. This TCR derives from a man in his late teens or twenties in good health. Some clones in this sample may be carry-over from other donors' samples. The sequenced DNA: TGTGCCAGCAGCTTAGCACAGTACTACGAGCAGTACTTC. Its translation reads: CASSLAQYYEQYF.